The 30 T cell receptor beta chains below come from one sample, sequenced in a study of OX40 agonist ivuxolimab in advanced cancers. The table came from immunoSEQ multiplex PCR; TCRdb's copy has only in-frame clones and leaves some out. Here the sample spans some 77,000 clones, approximately 85% being singletons. Sample: CD4+ or CD8+ T cells sorted from blood, taken in a trial of the OX40 agonist ivuxolimab. These receptors were obtained from an adult with an advanced solid tumor such as melanoma, head and neck, liver or kidney cancer.

This chain connects TRBV6-5 to TRBJ2-7, with a tentative D call TRBD2 (6 bases). The CDR3 is 15 residues long. V lost 7 bases and J 0 bases, leaving 16 bases between the germline ends. Looked up from germline, CDR1 is MNHEY and CDR2 is SVGAGI. The CDR3 here is CASTAAGTHSYEQYF. DNA for the CDR3: TGTGCCAGCACCGCCGCCGGGACTCACTCCTACGAGCAGTACTTC.

The chain has TRBV7-8 and TRBJ2-3, with 12 bases aligning to TRBD2. V trimming: 2 bases; J trimming: 6 bases; junction bases outside the gene matches: 3. Germline values: CDR1 SGHVS, CDR2 FQNEAQ. CDR3 size: 15 residues. CDR3 amino acids: CASSLFGTSGDTQYF. The CDR3 coding sequence is TGTGCCAGCAGCTTATTTGGGACTAGCGGGGATACGCAGTATTTT.

The chain joins TRBV9 to TRBJ2-1, with TRBD2 matching over 8 bases. CDR1 and CDR2 (germline): SGDLS, YYNGEE. The CDR3 is 16 residues long. Losses at the gene ends were 4 bases for V and 4 bases for J; bases not matched to a gene: 10. The CDR3 region is CASSPGLAPLYNEQFF. In nucleotides, the CDR3 is TGTGCCAGCAGCCCAGGACTAGCCCCCTTGTACAATGAGCAGTTCTTC.

The rearrangement uses TRBV6-5 and TRBJ1-1; possible D gene TRBD1, 5 bases. The germline V gene has CDR1 MNHEY and CDR2 SVGAGI. This CDR3 spans 14 amino acids. V was trimmed by 6 bases and J by 4 bases, leaving 15 bases between them. In nucleotides, the CDR3 is TGTGCCAGCAGAAACCTTAGGGGCGGCACTGAAGCTTTCTTT. As protein: CASRNLRGGTEAFF.

This chain joins TRBV30 and TRBJ1-1; possible D gene TRBD1, 5 bases. V was shortened by 5 bases and J by 3 bases, with 13 bases between the two germline ends. Germline assignment: CDR1 GTSNPN and CDR2 SVGIG (reference sequence). The CDR3 loop spans 13 amino acids. CDR3 residues: CAWVMVGDTEAFF. CDR3 in DNA: TGTGCCTGGGTTATGGTGGGGGACACTGAAGCTTTCTTT.

This chain connects TRBV7-8 to TRBJ2-1; 9 nucleotides align to TRBD2. The germline gives CDR1 SGHVS, CDR2 FQNEAQ. V shed 1 base, J shed 3 bases, and the junction held 16 bases outside the gene matches. The CDR3 extends over 20 amino acids. The chain's CDR3 is CASSLGFEALAGARYNEQFF. The CDR3 coding sequence is TGTGCCAGCAGCTTAGGCTTTGAGGCTTTAGCGGGAGCCCGCTACAATGAGCAGTTCTTC.

The V call is TRBV18, the J call TRBJ1-5, with D unclear. CDR3 length: 13 residues. V gave up 2 bases and J gave up 1 base, with 3 bases separating them. Germline V gives CDR1 KGHSH, CDR2 LQKENI. CDR3 sequence reads: CASSPLSNQPQHF. CDR3 DNA: TGTGCCAGCTCACCATTGAGCAATCAGCCCCAGCATTTT.

This clone was detected only once. The V call is TRBV4-3, the J call TRBJ1-5; weak D call: TRBD1 (5 bases). Trimming took 0 bases from V and 1 from J, leaving 7 bases between them. Germline V lookup: CDR1 LGHNA, CDR2 YSLEER. This CDR3 is 15 amino acids long. The CDR3 DNA follows: TGCGCCAGCAGCCAAGACAGGGCGAGCAATCAGCCCCAGCATTTT. This encodes CASSQDRASNQPQHF.

The sample holds a few counts of this clone. This chain uses TRBV5-1 with TRBJ2-1, with D perhaps TRBD2 (6 bases). The CDR3 contains 16 residues. Germline-derived CDR1 and CDR2 are SGHRS and YFSETQ. Trimming removed 0 bases from V and 1 base from J, with 11 bases in between. The CDR3 DNA reads as TGCGCCAGCAGCTTGGAGCCCGGGAGTTCCTACAATGAGCAGTTCTTC. It translates to CASSLEPGSSYNEQFF.

The chain uses TRBV10-1 and TRBJ2-7, with TRBD2 matching over 7 bases. The CDR3 is 14 residues long. The germline V gene has CDR1 WNHNN and CDR2 SYGVQD (reference sequence). V lost 2 bases to trimming and J lost 5 bases; unmatched junction nucleotides: 6. The CDR3 loop reads CASSEGRGGDEQYF. The CDR3, as DNA: TGCGCCAGCAGTGAGGGGAGGGGAGGGGACGAGCAGTACTTC.

The sample holds one count of this clone. CDR3 sequence: CASSYRGKGSNYEQYF. The CDR3, as DNA: TGCGCCAGCAGTTACAGGGGGAAGGGGTCGAATTACGAGCAGTACTTC. J is TRBJ2-7 and V is TRBV5-1, with TRBD1 matching 8 bases. Looked up from germline, CDR1 is SGHRS and CDR2 is YFSETQ. This CDR3 contains 16 residues. Unmatched junction bases numbered 14, after V lost 5 bases and J lost 4 bases.

V usage is TRBV14 and J usage is TRBJ2-3, with D unclear. The CDR3 sequence is 15 residues long. Deletions cut 1 base from V and 1 base from J, with 9 bases between. Germline values: CDR1 SGHDN, CDR2 FVKESK. This CDR3 is CASSQGRTGTDTQYF. In DNA, the CDR3 is TGTGCCAGCAGCCAAGGACGGACCGGCACAGATACGCAGTATTTT.

The chain is built from TRBV18 and TRBJ1-2; D might be TRBD1 (5 bases). The CDR3 sequence is 14 residues long. The V and J ends lost 2 bases and 6 bases respectively, with 13 bases between them. Germline V CDR1 and CDR2: KGHSH, LQKENI. The CDR3 sequence is CASSPTQAGNGYTF. The DNA for the CDR3 is TGTGCCAGCTCACCAACTCAGGCAGGGAATGGCTACACCTTC.

This clone has only one observation. The chain couples TRBV5-4 to TRBJ1-1; 8 nucleotides line up with TRBD1. V was clipped by 4 bases and J by 6 bases; unmatched bases: 11. This CDR3 has 15 residues. In germline, CDR1 is SGHNT, CDR2 YYREEE (reference sequence). CDR3 loop: CASSRSGTGVAEAFF. The CDR3, as DNA: TGTGCCAGCAGCCGTTCCGGGACAGGAGTAGCTGAAGCTTTCTTT.

V is TRBV10-2 and J is TRBJ1-1, with TRBD1 identical over 7 bases. The germline CDR1 and CDR2 sequences are WSHSY and SAAADI. This CDR3 has 15 residues. The V and J ends lost 2 bases and 1 base, in that order; junction bases with no gene match: 4. Here the CDR3 reads CASSERQGQNTEAFF. The CDR3, as DNA: TGCGCCAGCAGTGAGAGACAGGGACAGAACACTGAAGCTTTCTTT.

About this clone itself: The junction differs from germline at one of its ends, possibly a read error. The chain carries TRBV7-9 and TRBJ2-7; no firm D call. Per germline, CDR1 SEHNR and CDR2 FQNEAQ (reference sequence). CDR3 size: 17 residues. The CDR3 loop is CASSQDPGQPSSYEQYF. In DNA form, the CDR3 reads TGCGCCAGCAGCCAGGACCCCGGGCAGCCCAGCTCCTACGAGCAGTACTTC.

The chain links TRBV29-1 to TRBJ2-7, with 11 bases fitting TRBD1. Per the germline V gene, CDR1 is SQVTM and CDR2 is ANQGSEA. The CDR3 loop spans 14 amino acids. Unmatched junction bases numbered 4, after V lost 1 base and J lost 5 bases. CDR3 amino acids: CSVEVLGQGDEQYF. Written as DNA, the CDR3 is TGCAGCGTTGAAGTTTTGGGACAGGGGGACGAGCAGTACTTC.

The V gene is TRBV19, the J gene TRBJ2-1; no firm D call. The ends were cut back, 5 bases at V and 9 bases at J, with 14 bases in the middle. This CDR3 is built from 13 residues. Germline CDR1 and CDR2: LNHDA and SQIVND (reference sequence). CDR3: CASSENRGPEQFF. The CDR3 DNA reads TGTGCCAGTAGTGAAAACCGTGGGCCTGAGCAGTTCTTC.

The chain links TRBV5-1 to TRBJ2-1, with D perhaps TRBD2 (6 bases). The CDR3 sequence is 15 residues long. Germline V lookup: CDR1 SGHRS, CDR2 YFSETQ. V shed 8 bases and J shed 5 bases, with 20 bases lying between them. The CDR3 is CASRPLGGPNNEQFF. The CDR3, as DNA: TGCGCCAGTAGACCCCTCGGGGGACCGAACAATGAGCAGTTCTTC.

This chain connects TRBV7-2 to TRBJ1-1, with 7 bases fitting TRBD1. The V gene's germline CDR1 is SGHTA and CDR2 FQGNSA. The CDR3 loop spans 15 amino acids. The V segment lost 0 bases and the J segment 1 base; nucleotides outside the gene matches: 2. This CDR3 is CASSLARTGNTEAFF. The CDR3 DNA sequence: TGTGCCAGCAGCTTAGCCCGGACAGGGAACACTGAAGCTTTCTTT.

This clone was counted a few times. The chain recombines TRBV9 with TRBJ2-1, with 10 nucleotides matching TRBD2. Germline V gene sequence: CDR1 SGDLS, CDR2 YYNGEE. The CDR3 consists of 19 residues. Trimming cost V 0 bases and J 1 base; bases outside gene matches: 10. CDR3 amino acids: CASSVAGASGRLSYNEQFF. In DNA form, the CDR3 reads TGTGCCAGCAGCGTAGCTGGCGCTAGCGGGAGACTGTCCTACAATGAGCAGTTCTTC.

V is TRBV7-8 and J is TRBJ1-6, with TRBD1 identical over 7 bases. Trimming at V came to 1 base and at J to 5 bases, leaving 2 bases not matched to a gene. There are 15 residues in the CDR3. Germline V gives CDR1 SGHVS, CDR2 FQNEAQ. The CDR3 sequence: CASSLGQGNNSPLHF. As DNA, the CDR3 is TGTGCCAGCAGCTTAGGACAGGGTAATAATTCACCCCTCCACTTT.

This clone was picked up one time. V usage is TRBV6-5 and J usage is TRBJ1-4, with no clear D. CDR3 length: 14 amino acids. Trimming removed 2 bases from V and 4 bases from J, with 8 bases in between. The germline V gene has CDR1 MNHEY and CDR2 SVGAGI. The CDR3 DNA reads as TGTGCCAGCAGTTACACGGCGGGTAATGAAAAACTGTTTTTT. Residues: CASSYTAGNEKLFF.

The chain is built from TRBV5-1 and TRBJ1-1; 8 bases map to TRBD1. V was clipped by 5 bases and J by 1 base; unmatched bases: 4. This CDR3 has 14 residues. Germline V lookup: CDR1 SGHRS, CDR2 YFSETQ. CDR3: CASSRTGQNTEAFF. The CDR3 DNA follows: TGCGCCAGCAGTCGGACAGGGCAGAACACTGAAGCTTTCTTT.

This clone was counted once. This CDR3 is CASSESGAFRAQYF. CDR3 nucleotides: TGCGCCAGCAGTGAGTCCGGGGCCTTCCGAGCGCAGTACTTC. The chain combines TRBV10-1 with TRBJ2-7; D tentatively reads TRBD1 or TRBD2 (5 bases each). Trimming pared 0 bases from V and 9 bases from J, leaving 15 bases between. CDR1 is WNHNN and CDR2 is SYGVQD in the germline V gene (reference sequence). The CDR3 runs to 14 residues.

This clone has a single count. J is TRBJ2-3 and V is TRBV9; 10 bases line up with TRBD2. V dropped 4 bases and J dropped 1; count of bases not matched to a gene: 3. Looked up from germline, CDR1 is SGDLS and CDR2 is YYNGEE. CDR3 length: 15 amino acids. Here the CDR3 DNA reads TGTGCCAGCAGCCGGACTAGCGGACGCACAGATACGCAGTATTTT. Its translation: CASSRTSGRTDTQYF.

The sample holds a few counts of this clone. The chain combines TRBV27 with TRBJ2-7, with TRBD1 matching 10 bases. Trimming removed 0 bases from V and 2 bases from J; junction bases left unmatched: 4. The CDR3 covers 16 residues. Germline CDR1 MNHEY, CDR2 SMNVEV (reference sequence). CDR3 region: CASSLSSDRGPYEQYF. The CDR3 coding sequence is TGTGCCAGCAGTTTATCCTCAGACAGGGGGCCCTACGAGCAGTACTTC.

The V gene is TRBV28, the J gene TRBJ2-3; TRBD2 aligns across 8 bases. V gave up 4 bases and J gave up 2 bases; unmatched junction bases: 5. Germline V gene data show CDR1 as MDHEN and CDR2 as SYDVKM. The CDR3 is 15 residues long. As DNA, the CDR3 is TGTGCCAGCAGTTCGACGGGAGGGCCCACAGATACGCAGTATTTT. Translating gives CASSSTGGPTDTQYF.

This clone has a single count. The chain combines TRBV29-1 with TRBJ1-2; D uncertain. Trimming removed 4 bases at V and 6 bases at J, with 9 bases between. The CDR3 has 11 residues. CDR1 and CDR2 from the germline V gene are SQVTM and ANQGSEA. In nucleotides, the CDR3 is TGCAGCGTTGGGATCGGGGATGGCTACACCTTC. Translation gives CSVGIGDGYTF.

The V gene is TRBV4-1, the J gene TRBJ2-6; D may correspond to TRBD1 or TRBD2 (6 bases each). Germline V lookup: CDR1 MGHRA, CDR2 YSYEKL. This CDR3 has 20 residues. With 0 bases removed from V and 0 bases from J, the gap between germline ends came to 18 bases. The CDR3 sequence is CASSQDGGTQVFSGANVLTF. CDR3 coding DNA: TGCGCCAGCAGCCAAGATGGAGGGACACAGGTTTTCTCTGGGGCCAACGTCCTGACTTTC.